Presented here are 15 T cell receptor beta chains from one specimen sequenced in a study of blood T cell repertoires in COVID-19. TCRdb keeps only in-frame clones here, not all; method: immunoSEQ multiplex PCR. The sample contains 110,000 or so clones, roughly 87% of which appear only once. Sequences were obtained from peripheral blood. The receptors derive from a human donor in a cohort sampled during active COVID-19.

This chain links TRBV6-4 with TRBJ2-5, with 11 bases fitting TRBD2. This CDR3 has 16 amino acids. Per germline, CDR1 MRHNA and CDR2 SNTAGT. The J segment lost 5 bases and the V segment lost 6 bases, leaving 11 bases of the junction unmatched. CDR3 coding DNA: TGTGCCAGCAGCCGACTAGCGGGAAACCTTCCGGAGACCCAGTACTTC. It specifies CASSRLAGNLPETQYF.

The sample holds one count of this clone. J is TRBJ2-7 and V is TRBV28; D ambiguous. With 2 bases removed from V and 2 bases from J, the gap between germline ends came to 7 bases. CDR3 size: 13 residues. Germline assignment: CDR1 MDHEN and CDR2 SYDVKM. In DNA form, the CDR3 reads TGTGCCAGCAGTTTAGCAGTTACCTACGAGCAGTACTTC. It specifies CASSLAVTYEQYF.

This clone was counted a single time. J is TRBJ2-1 and V is TRBV6-2 or TRBV6-3, with TRBD2 identical over 9 bases. The CDR3 runs 15 residues. Germline trimming cut 4 bases from V and 0 bases from J; bases unmatched to any gene: 1. Germline V gives CDR1 MNHEY, CDR2 SVGEGT. In nucleotides, the CDR3 is TGTGCCAGCAGTTCGGGACTAGCCTCCTACAATGAGCAGTTCTTC. Its protein is CASSSGLASYNEQFF.

The CDR3 region has the DNA TGTGCCAGCAGCTCCGCAGGGTATCAGTTATATAACACTGAAGCTTTCTTT. Translation gives CASSSAGYQLYNTEAFF. The chain links TRBV5-4 to TRBJ1-1; a possible D gene is TRBD1 (5 bases). Germline-derived CDR1 and CDR2 are SGHNT and YYREEE (reference sequence). V gave up 3 bases and J gave up 2 bases, with 20 bases separating them. The CDR3 totals 17 residues.

V and J are TRBV27 and TRBJ2-3, with 16 bases identical to TRBD2. Germline V CDR1 and CDR2: MNHEY, SMNVEV (reference sequence). Trimming took 11 bases from V and 1 from J; bases not matched to a gene: 9. The CDR3 spans 17 residues. CDR3 nucleotides: TGTGCCGCAGGCGGGACTAGCGGGGGGGAAGGCACAGATACGCAGTATTTT. Translation gives CAAGGTSGGEGTDTQYF.

This clone was counted a single time. V gene TRBV29-1 combines with J gene TRBJ1-3; unclear D gene. Trimming took off 3 bases at V and 0 bases at J, with 9 bases between the two ends. CDR1 is SQVTM and CDR2 is ANQGSEA in the germline V gene. The CDR3 runs 14 residues. This CDR3 is CSVDPGSSGNTIYF. In nucleotides, the CDR3 is TGCAGCGTTGACCCGGGGAGCTCTGGAAACACCATATATTTT.

The V call is TRBV11-2, the J call TRBJ2-5; 10 positions agree with TRBD1. The CDR3 covers 15 residues. The V gene's germline CDR1 is SGHAT and CDR2 FQNNGV. The trim removed 5 bases at V and 1 base at J, leaving 4 bases unmatched. This chain's CDR3 is CASSTTGGFQETQYF. CDR3 DNA: TGTGCCAGCAGCACGACAGGGGGCTTCCAAGAGACCCAGTACTTC.

The chain has TRBV7-9 and TRBJ1-4, with D possibly TRBD1 on 5 matching bases. The V gene lost 2 bases and the J gene lost 6 bases, with 19 bases spanning the gap. Germline CDR1 SEHNR, CDR2 FQNEAQ (reference sequence). The CDR3 extends over 17 amino acids. CDR3 bases: TGTGCCAGCAGCTTATCTTTGGACACCTTCTCAGATGAAAAACTGTTTTTT. This encodes CASSLSLDTFSDEKLFF. The variable domain in full, with the rest retrieved from reference TRBV7-9 and TRBJ1-4, is DTGVSQNPRHKITKRGQNVTFRCDPISEHNRLYWYRQTLGQGPEFLTYFQNEAQLEKSRLLSDRFSAERPKGSFSTLEIQRTEQGDSAMYLCASSLSLDTFSDEKLFFGSGTQLSVL.

The chain employs TRBV5-1 and TRBJ1-2; 7 nucleotides align to TRBD1. Losses at the gene ends were 4 bases for V and 8 bases for J; bases not matched to a gene: 5. The CDR3 sequence is 12 residues long. The V gene's germline CDR1 is SGHRS and CDR2 YFSETQ. CDR3 sequence reads: CASSTGQVGYTF. CDR3 nucleotide sequence: TGCGCCAGCAGCACCGGACAGGTGGGCTACACCTTC.

V gene TRBV7-3 combines with J gene TRBJ2-3, with 9 bases fitting TRBD1. The CDR3 loop spans 14 amino acids. V trimming: 6 bases; J trimming: 4 bases; junction bases outside the gene matches: 5. Germline CDR1 is SGHTA and CDR2 is FQGTGA. CDR3 nucleotides: TGTGCCAGCAGGCCGGGACAGGGATCAGATACGCAGTATTTT. Amino acids: CASRPGQGSDTQYF.

The CDR3 sequence: CACDRGSGNTIYF. For the CDR3, the DNA is TGTGCCTGCGACAGGGGCTCTGGAAACACCATATATTTT. This sequence joins TRBV30 and TRBJ1-3; 8 positions agree with TRBD1. Germline V lookup: CDR1 GTSNPN, CDR2 SVGIG (reference sequence). The CDR3 is made up of 13 amino acids. The V and J ends lost 6 bases and 0 bases, in that order; junction bases with no gene match: 1.

The chain uses TRBV5-1 and TRBJ1-1, with D uncertain. Germline V gene data show CDR1 as SGHRS and CDR2 as YFSETQ. V lost 0 bases and J 3 bases, leaving 9 bases between the germline ends. The CDR3 runs to 14 residues. The DNA of the CDR3 is TGCGCCAGCAGCTTGGCAGCGTTGGACACTGAAGCTTTCTTT. It codes for CASSLAALDTEAFF.

The chain is built from TRBV25-1 and TRBJ2-1; 11 bases map to TRBD2. From germline, CDR1 is MGHDK and CDR2 SYGVNS. With 7 bases clipped from V and 6 bases from J, the junction kept 8 bases outside the gene matches. This CDR3 region has 15 residues. The CDR3 bases are TGTGCCAGCACCGAACTAGCGGGAGTAAGCAATGAGCAGTTCTTC. Its protein is CASTELAGVSNEQFF.

This rearrangement joins TRBV18 to TRBJ2-5; D unresolved. Trimming stripped 3 bases from V and 1 base from J, with 15 bases between. The V gene's germline CDR1 is KGHSH and CDR2 LQKENI. The CDR3 is 16 amino acids. The CDR3: CASSPVAGSGQETQYF. The DNA for the CDR3 is TGTGCCAGCTCACCGGTAGCTGGGTCCGGCCAAGAGACCCAGTACTTC.

The chain combines TRBV19 with TRBJ2-5, with D maybe TRBD2 (5 bases). This CDR3 is 15 amino acids long. Trimming took off 0 bases at V and 5 bases at J, with 13 bases between the two ends. Germline loops: CDR1 LNHDA, CDR2 SQIVND (reference sequence). CDR3 loop: CASSIDEGTWETQYF. In DNA, the CDR3 is TGTGCCAGTAGTATAGATGAGGGAACGTGGGAGACCCAGTACTTC.